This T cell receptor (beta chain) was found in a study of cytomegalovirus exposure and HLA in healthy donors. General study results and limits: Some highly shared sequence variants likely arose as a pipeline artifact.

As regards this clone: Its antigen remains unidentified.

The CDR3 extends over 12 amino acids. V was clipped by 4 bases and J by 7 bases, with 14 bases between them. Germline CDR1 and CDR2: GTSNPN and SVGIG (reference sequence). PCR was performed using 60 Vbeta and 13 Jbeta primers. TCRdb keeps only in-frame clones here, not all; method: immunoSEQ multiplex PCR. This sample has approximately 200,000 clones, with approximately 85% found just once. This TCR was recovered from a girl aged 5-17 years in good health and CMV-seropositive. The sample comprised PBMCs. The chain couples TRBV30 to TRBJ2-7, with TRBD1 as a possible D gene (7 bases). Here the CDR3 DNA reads TGTGCCTGGAAGGTGGCAGGGGGGGAGCAGTACTTC. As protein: CAWKVAGGEQYF.